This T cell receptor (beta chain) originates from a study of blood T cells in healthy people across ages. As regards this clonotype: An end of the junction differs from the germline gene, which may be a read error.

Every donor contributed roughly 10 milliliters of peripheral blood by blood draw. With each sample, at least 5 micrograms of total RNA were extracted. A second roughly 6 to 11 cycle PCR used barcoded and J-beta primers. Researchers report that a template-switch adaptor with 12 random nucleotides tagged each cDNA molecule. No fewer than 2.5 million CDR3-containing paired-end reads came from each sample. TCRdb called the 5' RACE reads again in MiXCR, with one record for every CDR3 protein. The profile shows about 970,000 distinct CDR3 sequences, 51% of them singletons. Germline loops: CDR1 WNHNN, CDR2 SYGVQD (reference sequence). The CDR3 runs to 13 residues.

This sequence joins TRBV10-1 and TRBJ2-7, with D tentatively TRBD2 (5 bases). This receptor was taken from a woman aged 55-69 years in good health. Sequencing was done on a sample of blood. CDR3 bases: TGCGCCAGCAGTCAAAGGAGGTCCTCCGAGCAGTACTTC. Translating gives CASSQRRSSEQYF.